These 17 T cell receptor beta chains were sequenced from one sample in a study of blood T cell repertoires in COVID-19. Sequencing used immunoSEQ multiplex PCR; TCRdb keeps in-frame clones, though not all of them. The top ten hold approximately 3.6% of the sample, which has 110,000 to 150,000 clones, 80% seen once. Sequenced: peripheral blood. Receptors were obtained from a man in his sixties or seventies who had recovered from COVID-19.

The chain has TRBV2 and TRBJ1-4; unclear D gene. The CDR3 spans 15 residues. Per the germline V gene, CDR1 is SNHLY and CDR2 is FYNNEI. Trimming shortened V by 2 bases and J by 3 bases, and 10 bases separated the two germline ends. The CDR3 DNA reads TGTGCCAGCAGTGAATCTACTCTAGCTAATGAAAAACTGTTTTTT. Amino acid sequence: CASSESTLANEKLFF. Full variable domain (rest looked up from reference TRBV2 and TRBJ1-4): EPEVTQTPSHQVTQMGQEVILRCVPISNHLYFYWYRQILGQKVEFLVSFYNNEISEKSEIFDDQFSVERPDGSNFTLKIRSTKLEDSAMYFCASSESTLANEKLFFGSGTQLSVL.

The J gene is TRBJ2-7, the V gene TRBV18, with D possibly being TRBD2 (5 bases). CDR1 KGHSH and CDR2 LQKENI come from the germline V gene. The CDR3 runs 14 residues. Trimming left V 4 bases short and J 7 bases short, with 17 bases between. CDR3 in DNA: TGTGCCAGCTCACAAGAGAGGGAACTAGTTGAGCAGTACTTC. It encodes CASSQERELVEQYF.

This chain joins TRBV5-4 and TRBJ2-7; 8 positions match TRBD2. The CDR3 has 14 amino acids. Unmatched junction bases numbered 4, after V lost 3 bases and J lost 2 bases. Germline values: CDR1 SGHNT, CDR2 YYREEE (reference sequence). The CDR3 bases are TGTGCCAGCAGCTCCGGCGGGGGGACCTACGAGCAGTACTTC. This translates into CASSSGGGTYEQYF.

The CDR3 sequence: CASSLLAGVLYNEQFF. As DNA, the CDR3 is TGTGCCAGCAGTTTATTGGCCGGAGTTCTATACAATGAGCAGTTCTTC. The chain joins TRBV27 to TRBJ2-1; D remains ambiguous. Trimming cost V 1 base and J 4 bases, with 14 bases left between them. Germline CDR1 is MNHEY and CDR2 is SMNVEV (reference sequence). This CDR3 has 16 amino acids.

In its sample, this clone was seen a few times. The chain uses TRBV5-1 and TRBJ1-1; TRBD1 matches 7 bases. Unmatched junction bases numbered 7, after V lost 1 base and J lost 1 base. Looked up from germline, CDR1 is SGHRS and CDR2 is YFSETQ. This CDR3 contains 16 residues. This CDR3 reads CASSLRAGGKNTEAFF. The CDR3 bases are TGCGCCAGCAGCTTGAGGGCAGGGGGTAAGAACACTGAAGCTTTCTTT.

This clone has a handful of counts. This chain joins TRBV2 and TRBJ1-1; a weak D match, TRBD1 (5 bases). The CDR3 runs to 14 residues. Germline V lookup: CDR1 SNHLY, CDR2 FYNNEI. The V end lost 6 bases, the J end lost 1 base, and 12 bases lay between the germline ends. CDR3 loop: CASRPLGQNTEAFF. CDR3 DNA sequence: TGTGCCAGCAGGCCATTAGGACAGAACACTGAAGCTTTCTTT.

The chain carries TRBV19 and TRBJ1-3; D is possibly TRBD1 (5 bases). Between the trimmed V and J ends, which lost 3 bases and 4 bases, there was a span of 10 bases. Germline V gene sequence: CDR1 LNHDA, CDR2 SQIVND (reference sequence). The CDR3 consists of 14 residues. CDR3 in amino acids: CASSISDSGNTIYF. DNA for the CDR3: TGTGCCAGTAGTATCAGTGACAGCGGAAACACCATATATTTT.

The gene calls are TRBV20-1 and TRBJ1-1; D gene uncertain. Germline CDR1 is DFQATT and CDR2 is SNEGSKA (reference sequence). The CDR3 loop spans 10 amino acids. V was trimmed by 4 bases and J by 6 bases, leaving 6 bases between them. CDR3 sequence reads: CSAIFPEAFF. CDR3 DNA: TGCAGTGCTATATTTCCTGAAGCTTTCTTT.

In its sample, this clone was seen a few times. V usage is TRBV2 and J usage is TRBJ2-1; perhaps TRBD2 as D (6 bases). Germline V CDR1 and CDR2: SNHLY, FYNNEI. Between the trimmed V and J ends, which lost 6 bases and 4 bases, there was a span of 13 bases. The CDR3 extends over 14 amino acids. Here the CDR3 DNA reads TGTGCCAGCAGCGGGCGGGGAATGTACAATGAGCAGTTCTTC. The encoded protein is CASSGRGMYNEQFF. Supplemented by reference TRBV2 and TRBJ2-1, the full variable domain reads EPEVTQTPSHQVTQMGQEVILRCVPISNHLYFYWYRQILGQKVEFLVSFYNNEISEKSEIFDDQFSVERPDGSNFTLKIRSTKLEDSAMYFCASSGRGMYNEQFFGPGTRLTVL.

The chain has TRBV7-8 and TRBJ2-5, with 8 bases matching TRBD2. In germline, CDR1 is SGHVS, CDR2 FQNEAQ. CDR3 length: 13 residues. V lost 8 bases to trimming and J lost 5 bases; unmatched junction nucleotides: 7. The CDR3 nucleotides are TGTGCCAGCGCTCTAGCGGGTAGGGAGACCCAGTACTTC. Its translation: CASALAGRETQYF.

The V and J genes are TRBV18 and TRBJ2-5, with 10 bases that match TRBD2. The V segment lost 4 bases and the J segment 3 bases; nucleotides outside the gene matches: 8. Germline V gene lookup returns CDR1 KGHSH and CDR2 LQKENI. The CDR3 consists of 16 residues. The CDR3 bases are TGTGCCAGCTCACTACGACCTCTAGCGGGGGAAGAGACCCAGTACTTC. It translates to CASSLRPLAGEETQYF.

The rearrangement links TRBV2 to TRBJ2-7; 11 nucleotides agree with TRBD2. The V and J ends lost 7 bases and 3 bases, in that order; junction bases with no gene match: 8. This CDR3 has 15 residues. Germline V gives CDR1 SNHLY, CDR2 FYNNEI. The CDR3 nucleotides read TGTGCCAGCATAGGGTCTAGCGGGAGGAACTACGAGCAGTACTTC. Translated, it gives CASIGSSGRNYEQYF. Based on the CDR3 plus reference TRBV2 and TRBJ2-7, the full variable domain is EPEVTQTPSHQVTQMGQEVILRCVPISNHLYFYWYRQILGQKVEFLVSFYNNEISEKSEIFDDQFSVERPDGSNFTLKIRSTKLEDSAMYFCASIGSSGRNYEQYFGPGTRLTVT.

The V call is TRBV7-9, the J call TRBJ2-2; D is possibly TRBD2 (5 bases). CDR3 length: 16 residues. V lost 8 bases and J 1 base, leaving 17 bases between the germline ends. Per germline, CDR1 SEHNR and CDR2 FQNEAQ (reference sequence). The CDR3 DNA follows: TGTGCCAGCTCCTCCTCCCCAGCGGAGAACACCGGGGAGCTGTTTTTT. It codes for CASSSSPAENTGELFF. The full variable domain, in which reference TRBV7-9 and TRBJ2-2 provide the parts outside the CDR3, is DTGVSQNPRHKITKRGQNVTFRCDPISEHNRLYWYRQTLGQGPEFLTYFQNEAQLEKSRLLSDRFSAERPKGSFSTLEIQRTEQGDSAMYLCASSSSPAENTGELFFGEGSRLTVL.

The rearrangement uses TRBV27 and TRBJ2-6; D remains unclear. CDR3 length equals 14 residues. Trimming took 2 bases from V and 1 from J, leaving 3 bases between them. Germline CDR1 and CDR2: MNHEY and SMNVEV (reference sequence). Here the CDR3 DNA reads TGTGCCAGCAGTTTAGTATCTGGGGCCAACGTCCTGACTTTC. Translated: CASSLVSGANVLTF.

V and J are TRBV2 and TRBJ2-1; no reliable D call. This CDR3 spans 15 amino acids. Germline CDR1 and CDR2: SNHLY and FYNNEI. Trimming removed 2 bases at V and 10 bases at J, with 18 bases between. CDR3 amino acids: CASSEISLGGREQFF. CDR3 in DNA: TGTGCCAGCAGTGAAATATCCCTAGGCGGTAGAGAGCAGTTCTTC.

The J gene is TRBJ2-7, the V gene TRBV11-2; the D gene is possibly TRBD1 (7 bases). The V end lost 6 bases, the J end lost 2 bases, and 26 bases lay between the germline ends. The length of the CDR3 is 18 residues. The germline gives CDR1 SGHAT, CDR2 FQNNGV. CDR3 coding DNA: TGTGCCAGCAGTCCGACCAACCGACGGAGGGGGCAACCCTACGAGCAGTACTTC. Encoded protein: CASSPTNRRRGQPYEQYF.

The chain joins TRBV7-3 to TRBJ2-1; D is uncertain. The germline V and J ends were trimmed by 6 bases and 8 bases, with 11 bases remaining between them. Germline CDR1 is SGHTA and CDR2 is FQGTGA. The CDR3 length is 12 residues. CDR3 bases: TGTGCCAGCAGTCATAGAGACTATGAGCAGTTCTTC. This sequence encodes CASSHRDYEQFF.